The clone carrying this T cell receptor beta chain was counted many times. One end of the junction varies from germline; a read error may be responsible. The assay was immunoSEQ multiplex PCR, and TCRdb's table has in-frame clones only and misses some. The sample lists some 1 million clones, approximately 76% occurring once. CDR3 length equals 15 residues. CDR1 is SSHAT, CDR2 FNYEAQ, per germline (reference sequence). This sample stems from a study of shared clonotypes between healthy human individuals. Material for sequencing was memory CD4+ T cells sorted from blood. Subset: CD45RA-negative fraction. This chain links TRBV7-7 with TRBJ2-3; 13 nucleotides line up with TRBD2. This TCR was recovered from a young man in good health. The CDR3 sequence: CASSLGGTSGKAQYF. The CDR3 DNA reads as TGTGCTAGCAGCCTAGGAGGGACTAGCGGGAAAGCGCAGTATTTT.